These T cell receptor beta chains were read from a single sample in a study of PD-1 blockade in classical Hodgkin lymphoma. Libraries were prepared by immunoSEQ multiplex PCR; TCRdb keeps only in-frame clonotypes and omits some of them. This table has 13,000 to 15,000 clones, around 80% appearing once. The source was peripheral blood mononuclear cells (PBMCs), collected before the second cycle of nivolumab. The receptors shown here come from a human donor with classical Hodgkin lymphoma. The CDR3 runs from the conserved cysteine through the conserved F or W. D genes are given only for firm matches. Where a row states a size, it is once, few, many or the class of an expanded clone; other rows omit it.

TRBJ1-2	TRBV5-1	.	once	CASSSTIPLQGTNYGYTF	TGCGCCAGCAGCTCCACCATCCCTTTACAGGGAACTAACTATGGCTACACCTTC
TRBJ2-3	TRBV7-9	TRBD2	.	CASSFGSGGAGDTQYF	TGTGCCAGCAGCTTTGGCAGCGGGGGGGCGGGAGATACGCAGTATTTT
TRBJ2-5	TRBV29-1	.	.	CSSGQREETQYF	TGCAGCTCCGGACAGCGGGAAGAGACCCAGTACTTC
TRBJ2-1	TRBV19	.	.	CASSPTNNEQFF	TGTGCCAGTAGTCCTACTAACAATGAGCAGTTCTTC
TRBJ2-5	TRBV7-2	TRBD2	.	CASRVTSGTRATQYF	TGTGCCAGCAGAGTTACTAGCGGTACGAGGGCGACCCAGTACTTC
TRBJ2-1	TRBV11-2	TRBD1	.	CASSSGTGRGNEQFF	TGTGCCAGCAGCTCCGGGACAGGGAGAGGGAATGAGCAGTTCTTC
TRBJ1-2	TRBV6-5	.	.	CASSYSREHGYTF	TGTGCCAGCAGTTACTCCAGGGAGCATGGCTACACCTTC
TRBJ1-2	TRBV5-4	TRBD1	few	CASSPRGAGGSNYGYTF	TGTGCCAGCAGCCCTCGGGGGGCAGGGGGCTCTAACTATGGCTACACCTTC
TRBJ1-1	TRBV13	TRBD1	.	CASSLTGDTEAFF	TGTGCCAGCAGCTTAACAGGGGACACTGAAGCTTTCTTT
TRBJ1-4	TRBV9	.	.	CASSVVPGSDEKLFF	TGTGCCAGCAGCGTAGTGCCAGGTTCGGATGAAAAACTGTTTTTT
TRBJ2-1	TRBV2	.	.	CASKAFTYNEQFF	TGTGCCAGCAAGGCCTTTACCTACAATGAGCAGTTCTTC
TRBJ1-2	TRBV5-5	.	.	CASWGRNYGYTF	TGTGCCAGCTGGGGCAGGAACTATGGCTACACCTTC
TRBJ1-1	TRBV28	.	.	CASTPSGRMNTEAFF	TGTGCCAGCACCCCGTCAGGGAGGATGAACACTGAAGCTTTCTTT
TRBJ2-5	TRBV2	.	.	CASSEQEGAKTQYF	TGTGCCAGCAGTGAGCAAGAGGGCGCGAAGACCCAGTACTTC
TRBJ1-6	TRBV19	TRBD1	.	CAAGGSYNSPLHF	TGTGCCGCAGGGGGGTCCTATAATTCACCCCTCCACTTT
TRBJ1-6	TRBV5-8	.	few	CASSLDSSPGLVRF	TGTGCCAGCAGCCTGGATTCCTCGCCGGGTCTAGTTCGCTTT
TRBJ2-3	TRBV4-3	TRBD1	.	CASSQGGTALTDTQYF	TGCGCCAGCAGCCAAGGGGGGACAGCCTTGACAGATACGCAGTATTTT
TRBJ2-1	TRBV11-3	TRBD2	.	CASSLGGLVSNEQFF	TGTGCCAGCAGCTTAGGGGGACTAGTCTCCAATGAGCAGTTCTTC
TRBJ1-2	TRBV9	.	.	CASSGLTEGNYGYTF	TGTGCCAGCAGCGGTCTCACAGAAGGGAACTATGGCTACACCTTC
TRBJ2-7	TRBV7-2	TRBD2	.	CASSSRGSGPYEQYF	TGTGCCAGCAGCTCTAGGGGTAGCGGGCCTTACGAGCAGTACTTC
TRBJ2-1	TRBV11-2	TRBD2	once	CASSYPLAGLSSYNEQFF	TGTGCCAGCAGCTACCCTCTAGCGGGGTTAAGCTCCTACAATGAGCAGTTCTTC
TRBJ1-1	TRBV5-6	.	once	CASSLFTEAFF	TGTGCCAGCAGCCTGTTCACTGAAGCTTTCTTT
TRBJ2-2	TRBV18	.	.	CASSPPSTGELFF	TGTGCCAGCTCACCACCGAGCACCGGGGAGCTGTTTTTT
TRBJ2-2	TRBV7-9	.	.	CASSLFKGNTGELFF	TGTGCCAGCAGCTTATTTAAGGGGAACACCGGGGAGCTGTTTTTT
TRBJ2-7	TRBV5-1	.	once	CASSLARDYEQYF	TGCGCCAGCAGCTTGGCTAGGGACTACGAGCAGTACTTC
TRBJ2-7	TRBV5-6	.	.	CASSLFSADSYEQYF	TGTGCCAGCAGCTTATTTAGCGCTGACTCCTACGAGCAGTACTTC
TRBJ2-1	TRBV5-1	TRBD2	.	CASSSEGTSGGYNEQFF	TGCGCCAGCAGCTCAGAAGGGACTAGCGGGGGGTACAATGAGCAGTTCTTC
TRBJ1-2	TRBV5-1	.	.	CASSTGEDANYGYTF	TGCGCCAGCAGTACCGGGGAGGATGCTAACTATGGCTACACCTTC
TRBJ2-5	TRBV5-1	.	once	CASSLQGGETQYF	TGCGCCAGCAGCTTACAGGGCGGAGAGACCCAGTACTTC
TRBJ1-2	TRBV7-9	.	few	CASSPPALRANYGYTF	TGTGCCAGCAGCCCCCCCGCGCTCAGAGCTAACTATGGCTACACCTTC
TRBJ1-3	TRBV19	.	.	CASSIEGYSGNTIYF	TGTGCCAGTAGTATAGAGGGTTACTCTGGAAACACCATATATTTT
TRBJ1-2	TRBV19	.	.	CASSDGTVYGYTF	TGTGCCAGTAGTGACGGGACTGTCTATGGCTACACCTTC
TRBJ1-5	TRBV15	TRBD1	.	CATSRPGTAVDQPQHF	TGTGCCACCAGCAGACCCGGGACAGCGGTGGATCAGCCCCAGCATTTT
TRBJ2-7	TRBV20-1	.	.	CSARQTYEQYF	TGCAGTGCTAGACAGACCTACGAGCAGTACTTC
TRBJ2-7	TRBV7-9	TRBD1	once	CASSRQGGHEQYF	TGTGCCAGCAGCCGACAGGGCGGTCACGAGCAGTACTTC
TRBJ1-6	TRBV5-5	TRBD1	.	CASSLTGQGGSPLHF	TGTGCCAGCAGCTTGACTGGACAGGGAGGTTCACCCCTCCACTTT
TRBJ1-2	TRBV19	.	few	CASTHPAAGLYGYTF	TGTGCCAGTACCCATCCGGCGGCAGGCCTCTATGGCTACACCTTC
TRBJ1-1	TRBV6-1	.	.	CASRSTGTEAFF	TGTGCCAGCAGATCTACAGGGACTGAAGCTTTCTTT
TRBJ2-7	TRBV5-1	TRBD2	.	CASSAPGLVVEQYF	TGCGCCAGCAGCGCCCCGGGACTAGTAGTCGAGCAGTACTTC
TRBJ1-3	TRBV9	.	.	CASSVSDTGSGNTIYF	TGTGCCAGCAGCGTATCGGACACTGGCTCTGGAAACACCATATATTTT
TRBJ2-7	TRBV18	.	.	CASSPSLRAYEQYF	TGTGCCAGCTCACCATCATTGAGGGCCTACGAGCAGTACTTC
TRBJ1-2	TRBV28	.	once	CASSLSSGEGLYGYTF	TGTGCCAGCAGTTTATCGTCGGGGGAGGGCCTCTATGGCTACACCTTC
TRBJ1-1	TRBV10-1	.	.	CASSEAGAEVAFF	TGCGCCAGCAGTGAGGCAGGGGCCGAGGTAGCTTTCTTT
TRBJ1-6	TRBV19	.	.	CASSPLGTSRNSPLHF	TGTGCCAGTAGTCCACTAGGGACAAGTCGGAATTCACCCCTCCACTTT
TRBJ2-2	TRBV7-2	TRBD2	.	CASSSGTRSGELFF	TGTGCCAGCAGCTCAGGGACTAGATCAGGGGAGCTGTTTTTT
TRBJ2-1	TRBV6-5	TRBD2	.	CASSISGGARNEQFF	TGTGCCAGCAGTATAAGCGGGGGGGCCAGAAATGAGCAGTTCTTC
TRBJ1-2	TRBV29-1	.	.	CSVRPQGLANYGYTF	TGCAGCGTCCGACCCCAGGGATTAGCTAACTATGGCTACACCTTC
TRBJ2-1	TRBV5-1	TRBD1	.	CASSVIWDRASYNEQFF	TGCGCCAGCAGCGTAATATGGGACAGGGCCAGCTACAATGAGCAGTTCTTC
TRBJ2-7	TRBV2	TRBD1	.	CASSGTAYEQYF	TGTGCCAGCAGCGGGACAGCATACGAGCAGTACTTC
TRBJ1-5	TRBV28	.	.	CASSSQYQPQHF	TGTGCCAGCAGCAGCCAATATCAGCCCCAGCATTTT
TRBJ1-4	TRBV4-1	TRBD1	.	CASSPPGGDEKLFF	TGCGCCAGCAGCCCACCAGGGGGGGATGAAAAACTGTTTTTT
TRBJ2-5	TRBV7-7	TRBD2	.	CASSLGTGGPGETQYF	TGTGCCAGCAGCTTAGGAACGGGGGGGCCCGGGGAGACCCAGTACTTC
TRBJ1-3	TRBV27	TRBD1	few	CASSRGQAGNTIYF	TGTGCCAGCAGCCGGGGACAGGCTGGAAACACCATATATTTT
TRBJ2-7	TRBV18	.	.	CASSRLGYEQYF	TGTGCCAGCTCACGGTTAGGCTACGAGCAGTACTTC
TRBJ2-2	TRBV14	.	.	CASSPLGRPKNTGELFF	TGTGCCAGCAGCCCCCTAGGACGGCCGAAAAACACCGGGGAGCTGTTTTTT